The 8 T cell receptor beta chains below were found in one sample sequenced in a study of blood T cell repertoires in COVID-19. Profiling relied on immunoSEQ multiplex PCR, and the TCRdb table lists in-frame clones only, not all of them. This table holds tens of thousands of clones, about four fifths found once. The specimen sequenced was peripheral blood. Receptors originate from a human donor in a cohort sampled during active COVID-19.

J is TRBJ2-2 and V is TRBV6-2 or TRBV6-3; D possibly corresponds to TRBD2 (6 bases). The length of the CDR3 is 14 residues. Germline lookup yields CDR1 MNHEY and CDR2 SVGEGT. V lost 2 bases and J lost 4, with 8 bases in between. The CDR3 coding sequence is TGTGCCAGCAGTTACCTGGGGGGCACCGGGGAGCTGTTTTTT. Encoded protein: CASSYLGGTGELFF.

This chain links TRBV11-2 with TRBJ1-3, with D possibly TRBD1 on 6 matching bases. The CDR3 consists of 15 residues. The V gene's germline CDR1 is SGHAT and CDR2 FQNNGV. V lost 5 bases to trimming and J lost 1 base, with 12 bases between them. The CDR3 protein is CASSIFRGSGNTIYF. As DNA, the CDR3 is TGTGCCAGCAGCATATTCAGGGGATCTGGAAACACCATATATTTT.

The CDR3 DNA reads TGTGCCAGCAGCCCCTTCTCGGGGGGAGGAACAGAGACCCAGTACTTC. It specifies CASSPFSGGGTETQYF. The J gene is TRBJ2-5, the V gene TRBV4-2; 7 nucleotides line up with TRBD2. The CDR3 totals 16 residues. The V and J ends lost 4 bases and 4 bases, in that order; junction bases with no gene match: 12. In germline, CDR1 is LGHNA, CDR2 YNFKEQ.

This clone was seen only a few times. This rearrangement joins TRBV3-1 (or the pseudogene TRBV3-2) to TRBJ2-3; tentative D call: TRBD2 (6 bases). V lost 1 base and J 6 bases, leaving 14 bases between the germline ends. This CDR3 has 15 residues. The V gene's germline CDR1 is LGHDT and CDR2 YNNKEL (reference sequence). The CDR3 loop is CASSQGWLASDTQYF. The DNA for the CDR3 is TGTGCCAGCAGCCAAGGGTGGCTAGCGAGCGATACGCAGTATTTT.

This clone appeared once. The V call is TRBV5-1, the J call TRBJ2-1; 7 nucleotides align to TRBD2. Unmatched junction bases numbered 7, after V lost 0 bases and J lost 7 bases. The CDR3 totals 15 residues. Germline CDR1 and CDR2: SGHRS and YFSETQ. Written as DNA, the CDR3 is TGCGCCAGCAGCTTGGGGGGACTACGTCTAAATGAGCAGTTCTTC. This encodes CASSLGGLRLNEQFF.

V usage is TRBV6-1 and J usage is TRBJ2-3, with D maybe TRBD1 (6 bases). The CDR3 is 13 residues long. Germline CDR1 is MNHNS and CDR2 is SASEGT. V was clipped by 3 bases and J by 6 bases, with 10 bases between them. The CDR3 protein is CASSDRGWDTQYF. CDR3 nucleotides: TGTGCCAGCAGTGACAGGGGCTGGGATACGCAGTATTTT.

The chain joins TRBV9 to TRBJ2-2; D not resolved. In germline, CDR1 is SGDLS, CDR2 YYNGEE. The CDR3 has 15 amino acids. The V gene lost 3 bases and the J gene lost 0 bases, with 9 bases spanning the gap. CDR3 in amino acids: CASSARQTNTGELFF. The CDR3 nucleotides read TGTGCCAGCAGCGCCCGACAAACGAACACCGGGGAGCTGTTTTTT.

This clone was found a few times. The chain links TRBV5-6 to TRBJ2-2; the D is unclear. The CDR3 totals 15 residues. V was pared by 4 bases and J by 0 bases, with 10 bases between. CDR1 and CDR2 (germline): SGHDT, YYEEEE. The CDR3 nucleotides are TGTGCCAGCAGCAAACTGACAACGAACACCGGGGAGCTGTTTTTT. Amino acids: CASSKLTTNTGELFF.